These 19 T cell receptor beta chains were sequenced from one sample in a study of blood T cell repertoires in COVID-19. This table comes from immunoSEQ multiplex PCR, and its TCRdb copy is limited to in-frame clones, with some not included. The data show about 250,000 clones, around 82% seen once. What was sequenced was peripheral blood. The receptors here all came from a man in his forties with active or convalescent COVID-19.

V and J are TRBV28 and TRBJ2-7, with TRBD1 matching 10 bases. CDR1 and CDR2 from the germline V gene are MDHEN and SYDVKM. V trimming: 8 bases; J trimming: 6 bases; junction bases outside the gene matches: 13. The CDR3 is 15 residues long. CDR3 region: CASGGLGQGRLEQYF. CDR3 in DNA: TGTGCCAGCGGGGGGTTGGGACAGGGGCGGCTCGAGCAGTACTTC.

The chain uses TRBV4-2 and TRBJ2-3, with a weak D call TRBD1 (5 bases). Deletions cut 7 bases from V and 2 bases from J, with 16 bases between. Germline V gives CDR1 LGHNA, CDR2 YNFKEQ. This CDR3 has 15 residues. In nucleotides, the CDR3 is TGTGCCAGCACCCCATCCGACAGTCTCACAGATACGCAGTATTTT. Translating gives CASTPSDSLTDTQYF.

CDR3 sequence reads: CASSSGQGGGLELFF. CDR3 nucleotide sequence: TGTGCCAGCAGCTCGGGACAGGGAGGGGGCCTCGAGCTGTTTTTT. The chain combines TRBV6-5 with TRBJ2-2; 9 bases are shared with TRBD1. The CDR3 is 15 amino acids. V lost 6 bases, J lost 11 bases, and 13 bases stayed unmatched. Germline assignment: CDR1 MNHEY and CDR2 SVGAGI.

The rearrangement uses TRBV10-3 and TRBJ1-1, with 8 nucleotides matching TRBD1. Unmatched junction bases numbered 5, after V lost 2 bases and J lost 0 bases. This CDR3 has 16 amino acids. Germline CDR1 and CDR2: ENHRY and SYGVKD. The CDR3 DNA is TGTGCCATCAGTGAGGCCTGGACAGGGTTGAACACTGAAGCTTTCTTT. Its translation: CAISEAWTGLNTEAFF.

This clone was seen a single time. CDR3 coding DNA: TGTGCCAGTAGTATAGTTGGGACAGGGGGCCGTGATGAGCAGTTCTTC. It translates to CASSIVGTGGRDEQFF. J is TRBJ2-1 and V is TRBV19, with 12 bases matching TRBD1. With 1 base clipped from V and 8 bases from J, the junction kept 6 bases outside the gene matches. Germline CDR1 is LNHDA and CDR2 is SQIVND (reference sequence). The CDR3 contains 16 residues.

CDR3 protein: CASSLGGTGQQPQHF. The DNA for the CDR3 is TGTGCCAGCAGCTTGGGAGGGACGGGACAACAGCCCCAGCATTTT. This sequence joins TRBV5-6 and TRBJ1-5, with D possibly matching TRBD1 (6 bases). Germline V gene sequence: CDR1 SGHDT, CDR2 YYEEEE. The CDR3 covers 15 residues. V dropped 0 bases and J dropped 7 bases, with 14 bases sitting between them.

CDR3 in amino acids: CASSSPGTGTYGYTF. As DNA, the CDR3 is TGTGCCAGCAGTTCCCCCGGGACAGGTACCTATGGCTACACCTTC. V gene TRBV27 combines with J gene TRBJ1-2, with TRBD1 identical over 8 bases. Germline values: CDR1 MNHEY, CDR2 SMNVEV (reference sequence). The junction had 8 bases not matched to a gene; V was cut back by 4 bases and J by 4 bases. The CDR3 covers 15 residues.

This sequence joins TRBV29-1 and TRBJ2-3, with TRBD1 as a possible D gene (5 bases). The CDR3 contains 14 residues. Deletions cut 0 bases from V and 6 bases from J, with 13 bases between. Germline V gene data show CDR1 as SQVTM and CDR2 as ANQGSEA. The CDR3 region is CSVEDLNRRDTQYF. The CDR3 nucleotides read TGCAGCGTTGAAGATCTTAACAGGCGGGATACGCAGTATTTT.

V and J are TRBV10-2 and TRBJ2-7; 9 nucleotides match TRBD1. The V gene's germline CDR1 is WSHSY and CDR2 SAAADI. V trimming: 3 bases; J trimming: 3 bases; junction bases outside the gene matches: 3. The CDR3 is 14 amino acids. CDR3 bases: TGCGCCAGCAGTGAAGGGACAGGGTACTACGAGCAGTACTTC. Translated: CASSEGTGYYEQYF.

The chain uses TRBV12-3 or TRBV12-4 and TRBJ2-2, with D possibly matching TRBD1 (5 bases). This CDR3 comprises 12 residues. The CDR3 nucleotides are TGTGCGGCAGGGCCGAACACCGGGGAGCTGTTTTTT. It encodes CAAGPNTGELFF.

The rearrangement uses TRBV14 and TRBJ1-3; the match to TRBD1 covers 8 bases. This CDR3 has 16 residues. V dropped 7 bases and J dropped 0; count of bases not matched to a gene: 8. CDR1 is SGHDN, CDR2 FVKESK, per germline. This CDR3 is CASTMRDRYSGNTIYF. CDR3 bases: TGTGCCAGCACCATGCGGGACAGGTACTCTGGAAACACCATATATTTT.

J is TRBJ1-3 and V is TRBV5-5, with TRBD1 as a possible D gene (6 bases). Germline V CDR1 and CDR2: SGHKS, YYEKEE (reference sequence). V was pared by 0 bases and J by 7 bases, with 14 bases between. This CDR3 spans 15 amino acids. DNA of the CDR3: TGTGCCAGCAGCTTGGGGGACCAGAGGGGGAACACCATATATTTT. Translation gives CASSLGDQRGNTIYF.

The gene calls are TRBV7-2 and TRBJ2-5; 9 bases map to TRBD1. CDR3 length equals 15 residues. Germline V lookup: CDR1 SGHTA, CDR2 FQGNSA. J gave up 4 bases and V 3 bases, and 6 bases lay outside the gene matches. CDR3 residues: CASSFFGTGSETQYF. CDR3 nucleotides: TGTGCCAGCAGCTTTTTCGGGACAGGGTCAGAGACCCAGTACTTC.

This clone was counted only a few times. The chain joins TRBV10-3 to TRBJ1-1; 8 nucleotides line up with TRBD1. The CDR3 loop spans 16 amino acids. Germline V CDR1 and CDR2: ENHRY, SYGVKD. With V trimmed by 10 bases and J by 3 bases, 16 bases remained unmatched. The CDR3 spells CARYNYQGADDTEAFF. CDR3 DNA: TGTGCCAGATATAACTATCAGGGGGCTGATGACACTGAAGCTTTCTTT.

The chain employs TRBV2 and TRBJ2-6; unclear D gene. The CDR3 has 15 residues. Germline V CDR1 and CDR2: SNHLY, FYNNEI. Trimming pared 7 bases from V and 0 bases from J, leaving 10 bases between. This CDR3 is CASIRLSSGANVLTF. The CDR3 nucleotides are TGTGCCAGCATACGACTGTCCTCTGGGGCCAACGTCCTGACTTTC.

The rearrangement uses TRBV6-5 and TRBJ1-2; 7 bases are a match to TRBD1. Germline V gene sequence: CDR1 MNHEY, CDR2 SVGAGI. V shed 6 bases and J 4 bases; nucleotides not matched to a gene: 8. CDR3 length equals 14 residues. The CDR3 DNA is TGTGCCAGCAGCCCCGGACAGGCCTCCTATGGCTACACCTTC. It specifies CASSPGQASYGYTF.

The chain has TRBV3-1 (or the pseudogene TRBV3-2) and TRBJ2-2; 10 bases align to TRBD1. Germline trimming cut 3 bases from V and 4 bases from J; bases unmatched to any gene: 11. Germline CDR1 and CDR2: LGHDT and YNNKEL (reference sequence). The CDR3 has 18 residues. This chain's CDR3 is CASSQASIRTGGTGELFF. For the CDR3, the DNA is TGTGCCAGCAGCCAGGCTTCAATCCGGACAGGGGGCACCGGGGAGCTGTTTTTT.

The DNA of the CDR3 is TGTGCCAGTAGCCGCCGGGACAACGAAAATCAGCCCCAGCATTTT. Translation gives CASSRRDNENQPQHF. The J gene is TRBJ1-5, the V gene TRBV19; maybe TRBD1 (6 bases). The CDR3 runs to 15 residues. Germline assignment: CDR1 LNHDA and CDR2 SQIVND (reference sequence). The ends were cut back, 6 bases at V and 4 bases at J, with 16 bases in the middle.

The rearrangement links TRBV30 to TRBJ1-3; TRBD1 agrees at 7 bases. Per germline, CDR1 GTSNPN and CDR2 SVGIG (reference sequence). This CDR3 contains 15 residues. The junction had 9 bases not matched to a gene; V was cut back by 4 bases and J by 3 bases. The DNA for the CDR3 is TGTGCCTGGACTACACAGGGGTACAATGGAAACACCATATATTTT. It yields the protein CAWTTQGYNGNTIYF.